These 20 T cell receptor beta chains were sequenced from one sample in a study of blood T cell repertoires in COVID-19. Sequencing used immunoSEQ multiplex PCR; TCRdb keeps in-frame clones, though not all of them. Among about 370,000 clones listed, about 89% were seen once. Sequenced input: peripheral blood. The receptors come from a woman aged 25 to 39 with COVID-19, enrolled during active disease.

In its sample, this clone was seen a few times. The chain employs TRBV5-1 and TRBJ1-1; D is undetermined. CDR1 and CDR2 (germline): SGHRS, YFSETQ. Trimming pared 4 bases from V and 1 base from J, leaving 14 bases between. The CDR3 extends over 15 amino acids. CDR3 DNA sequence: TGCGCCAGCAGCCCCGATGATCCAGGGAACACTGAAGCTTTCTTT. It codes for CASSPDDPGNTEAFF.

CDR3 sequence reads: CASSPPGVTGGAPQYF. The CDR3 DNA reads as TGCGCCAGCAGTCCCCCCGGGGTTACAGGGGGCGCCCCCCAGTACTTC. The chain links TRBV5-1 to TRBJ2-5; 9 nucleotides line up with TRBD1. The CDR3 covers 16 residues. With V trimmed by 5 bases and J by 9 bases, 17 bases remained unmatched. Germline V gives CDR1 SGHRS, CDR2 YFSETQ. Complete variable domain (other parts from reference TRBV5-1 and TRBJ2-5): KAGVTQTPRYLIKTRGQQVTLSCSPISGHRSVSWYQQTPGQGLQFLFEYFSETQRNKGNFPGRFSGRQFSNSRSEMNVSTLELGDSALYLCASSPPGVTGGAPQYFGPGTRLLVL.

The J gene is TRBJ2-3, the V gene TRBV6-2 or TRBV6-3; D gene ambiguous. V was clipped by 5 bases and J by 4 bases, with 13 bases between them. This CDR3 region has 14 residues. The germline gives CDR1 MNHEY, CDR2 SVGEGT. CDR3 nucleotide sequence: TGTGCCAGCAGTGTTCCGCCGTGGCCAGATACGCAGTATTTT. Protein product: CASSVPPWPDTQYF.

V and J are TRBV7-9 and TRBJ1-2, with TRBD1 identical over 8 bases. This CDR3 has 14 amino acids. The germline CDR1 and CDR2 sequences are SEHNR and FQNEAQ (reference sequence). V lost 5 bases to trimming and J lost 4 bases; unmatched junction nucleotides: 6. The CDR3 loop is CASSPGQGVYGYTF. CDR3 coding DNA: TGTGCCAGCAGCCCCGGACAGGGAGTCTATGGCTACACCTTC.

This clone was seen a single time. The genes are TRBV2 and TRBJ2-7; 10 nucleotides agree with TRBD2. V was clipped by 5 bases and J by 1 base; unmatched bases: 2. This CDR3 comprises 14 residues. Germline assignment: CDR1 SNHLY and CDR2 FYNNEI. As DNA, the CDR3 is TGTGCCAGCAGTAGCGGGGGGGTGTCCTACGAGCAGTACTTC. This sequence encodes CASSSGGVSYEQYF.

The chain is built from TRBV7-9 and TRBJ2-1; the D is unclear. Trimming left V 3 bases short and J 0 bases short, with 3 bases between. This CDR3 region has 13 residues. Germline V CDR1 and CDR2: SEHNR, FQNEAQ (reference sequence). CDR3 region: CASSFSSYNEQFF. CDR3 DNA sequence: TGTGCCAGCAGCTTCTCCTCCTACAATGAGCAGTTCTTC.

The chain employs TRBV11-3 and TRBJ2-2; D is perhaps TRBD1 (5 bases). The CDR3 spans 13 residues. V was cut by 5 bases and J by 7 bases, with 11 bases left in between. CDR1 SGHNT and CDR2 YENEEA come from the germline V gene. In nucleotides, the CDR3 is TGTGCCAGCAGCGCAGGGTGGTTCGGGGAGCTGTTTTTT. Translated, it gives CASSAGWFGELFF. The variable domain in full, completed from reference TRBV11-3 and TRBJ2-2, reads EAGVVQSPRYKIIEKKQPVAFWCNPISGHNTLYWYLQNLGQGPELLIRYENEEAVDDSQLPKDRFSAERLKGVDSTLKIQPAELGDSAVYLCASSAGWFGELFFGEGSRLTVL.

The CDR3 region is CATSGDRPREQFF. The CDR3 nucleotides are TGTGCCACCAGTGGAGACAGGCCTCGGGAGCAGTTCTTC. The chain couples TRBV15 to TRBJ2-1; TRBD1 is a possible D gene (6 bases). The CDR3 has 13 amino acids. The germline V gene has CDR1 LNHNV and CDR2 YYDKDF (reference sequence). Trimming cost V 6 bases and J 10 bases, with 16 bases left between them.

The chain recombines TRBV6-2 or TRBV6-3 with TRBJ2-3, with a tentative D call TRBD2 (5 bases). Trimming stripped 2 bases from V and 1 base from J, with 7 bases between. CDR3 size: 14 residues. Germline CDR1 is MNHEY and CDR2 is SVGEGT. CDR3 amino acids: CASSYQLGTDTQYF. The CDR3 nucleotides read TGTGCCAGCAGTTACCAACTAGGCACAGATACGCAGTATTTT.

V is TRBV18 and J is TRBJ2-3; TRBD2 matches 10 bases. V shed 1 base, J shed 2 bases, and the junction held 3 bases outside the gene matches. Germline loops: CDR1 KGHSH, CDR2 LQKENI. The length of the CDR3 is 16 residues. The CDR3 region is CASSPQSGRATDTQYF. CDR3 in DNA: TGTGCCAGCTCACCACAGAGCGGGAGGGCCACAGATACGCAGTATTTT.

This chain joins TRBV13 and TRBJ2-7; D not certain. Germline lookup yields CDR1 PRHDT and CDR2 FYEKMQ (reference sequence). CDR3 size: 15 residues. V lost 6 bases and J 1 base, leaving 16 bases between the germline ends. CDR3 amino acids: CASSKGVGLSYEQYF. CDR3 DNA sequence: TGTGCCAGCAGTAAAGGAGTAGGATTATCCTACGAGCAGTACTTC.

CDR3 nucleotide sequence: TGTGCCAGCGGGGGGGACCTCTATGGCTACACCTTC. As protein: CASGGDLYGYTF. The V and J genes are TRBV6-5 and TRBJ1-2; D may be TRBD1 (5 bases). The CDR3 totals 12 residues. CDR1 MNHEY and CDR2 SVGAGI come from the germline V gene. With 8 bases removed from V and 4 bases from J, the gap between germline ends came to 11 bases.

This rearrangement joins TRBV30 to TRBJ2-3; unclear D gene. The CDR3 loop spans 15 amino acids. Trimming pared 0 bases from V and 3 bases from J, leaving 13 bases between. Germline V gene sequence: CDR1 GTSNPN, CDR2 SVGIG (reference sequence). CDR3 sequence: CAWSVRDPRTDTQYF. The CDR3 coding sequence is TGTGCCTGGAGTGTTCGAGACCCGAGGACAGATACGCAGTATTTT.

V usage is TRBV7-2 and J usage is TRBJ1-3; D remains ambiguous. The germline V gene encodes CDR1 SGHTA and CDR2 FQGNSA. The germline V and J ends were trimmed by 3 bases and 0 bases, with 12 bases remaining between them. The CDR3 runs to 16 residues. The CDR3 nucleotides are TGTGCCAGCAGCTTCCGGCAGGCCAACTCTGGAAACACCATATATTTT. Protein product: CASSFRQANSGNTIYF. Full variable domain (rest looked up from reference TRBV7-2 and TRBJ1-3): GAGVSQSPSNKVTEKGKDVELRCDPISGHTALYWYRQSLGQGLEFLIYFQGNSAPDKSGLPSDRFSAERTGGSVSTLTIQRTQQEDSAVYLCASSFRQANSGNTIYFGEGSWLTVV.

The CDR3 DNA follows: TGTGCCACCAGTGATTTGTCTGAGTTGGAGACCCAGTACTTC. This translates into CATSDLSELETQYF. The V and J genes are TRBV24-1 and TRBJ2-5; D remains ambiguous. CDR1 KGHDR and CDR2 SFDVKD come from the germline V gene. The length of the CDR3 is 14 residues. V was shortened by 0 bases and J by 5 bases, with 9 bases between the two germline ends.

V gene TRBV9 combines with J gene TRBJ1-1; possible D gene TRBD1, 5 bases. Germline assignment: CDR1 SGDLS and CDR2 YYNGEE. The V gene lost 0 bases and the J gene lost 1 base, with 10 bases spanning the gap. CDR3 size: 15 residues. CDR3 sequence: CASSVEPGQNTEAFF. The CDR3 region has the DNA TGTGCCAGCAGCGTAGAGCCCGGACAGAACACTGAAGCTTTCTTT.

The chain employs TRBV3-1 (or the pseudogene TRBV3-2) and TRBJ1-1; tentative D call: TRBD1 (6 bases). This CDR3 region has 14 residues. Germline loops: CDR1 LGHDT, CDR2 YNNKEL (reference sequence). V was trimmed by 0 bases and J by 6 bases, leaving 11 bases between them. The DNA for the CDR3 is TGTGCCAGCAGCCAAGAGGGGGCTGGTGCTGAAGCTTTCTTT. This translates into CASSQEGAGAEAFF.

The chain carries TRBV27 and TRBJ1-6; TRBD1 matches at 9 bases. Unmatched junction bases numbered 2, after V lost 4 bases and J lost 10 bases. The germline V gene has CDR1 MNHEY and CDR2 SMNVEV (reference sequence). The CDR3 has 13 residues. The CDR3 reads CASSWDRDSPLHF. The DNA for the CDR3 is TGTGCCAGCAGTTGGGACAGGGACTCACCCCTCCACTTT.

CDR3 protein: CASSLGARGEAFF. CDR3 nucleotide sequence: TGTGCCAGCAGCTTAGGCGCCAGGGGGGAAGCTTTCTTT. The gene calls are TRBV7-9 and TRBJ1-1; 7 nucleotides align to TRBD1. This CDR3 contains 13 residues. Germline CDR1 SEHNR, CDR2 FQNEAQ (reference sequence). Losses at the gene ends were 1 base for V and 8 bases for J; bases not matched to a gene: 4.

This chain joins TRBV10-3 and TRBJ1-5; maybe TRBD1 (6 bases). Germline CDR1 and CDR2: ENHRY and SYGVKD. The CDR3 runs to 12 residues. Trimming shortened V by 6 bases and J by 9 bases, and 12 bases separated the two germline ends. As DNA, the CDR3 is TGTGCCATCAGCCCCCCACAGGGGCCCCAGCATTTT. Its translation is CAISPPQGPQHF.